A single sample is the source of the 9 T cell receptor beta chains below, sequenced in a study of T cell repertoires in cytomegalovirus infection. Each CDR3 protein is one row after TCRdb ran MiXCR on the reads. The table includes over 450,000 distinct CDR3 sequences, roughly 12% detected once. Material for sequencing was PBMCs. Every receptor here comes from a human donor in good health (CMV status not recorded). Some clones in this sample may be carry-over from other donors' samples.

This clonotype was observed a handful of times. V usage is TRBV4-2 and J usage is TRBJ1-2, with D possibly TRBD1 on 5 matching bases. CDR3 size: 13 residues. Trimming cost V 0 bases and J 8 bases, with 10 bases left between them. The germline CDR1 and CDR2 sequences are LGHNA and YNFKEQ. Here the CDR3 DNA reads TGTGCCAGCAGCCAAGATGGGGGGGAAGGCTACACCTTC. Its translation: CASSQDGGEGYTF.

This clonotype was picked up many times. For the CDR3, the DNA is TGTGCCAGCCTATATCAGGGGACAGATACGCAGTATTTT. It yields the protein CASLYQGTDTQYF. This chain joins TRBV7-8 and TRBJ2-3; D possibly corresponds to TRBD1 (6 bases). The CDR3 length is 13 residues. Trimming pared 8 bases from V and 3 bases from J, leaving 12 bases between. Germline loops: CDR1 SGHVS, CDR2 FQNEAQ.

The chain carries TRBV12-5 and TRBJ2-5, with a tentative D call TRBD1 (5 bases). The CDR3 contains 13 residues. The V end lost 4 bases, the J end lost 5 bases, and 11 bases lay between the germline ends. Germline-derived CDR1 and CDR2 are LGHNT and FRNRAP. CDR3 protein: CASGSSGLETQYF. CDR3 DNA: TGTGCTAGTGGTTCCTCAGGGCTGGAGACCCAGTACTTC.

This clonotype came up a few times. This chain links TRBV7-9 with TRBJ1-2, with 8 bases lining up with TRBD1. V trimming: 5 bases; J trimming: 9 bases; junction bases outside the gene matches: 14. The V gene's germline CDR1 is SEHNR and CDR2 FQNEAQ (reference sequence). CDR3 length equals 15 residues. This CDR3 reads CASSPQTGEIRSYTF. CDR3 coding DNA: TGTGCCAGCAGCCCCCAGACAGGGGAAATTAGGAGCTACACCTTC.

The chain is built from TRBV2 and TRBJ2-1; 11 nucleotides agree with TRBD2. Germline CDR1 is SNHLY and CDR2 is FYNNEI. The CDR3 totals 13 residues. The trim removed 9 bases at V and 7 bases at J, leaving 5 bases unmatched. This CDR3 is CARLAGADNEQFF. The CDR3 region has the DNA TGTGCCAGACTAGCGGGAGCTGATAATGAGCAGTTCTTC.

This clonotype showed up many times. V gene TRBV30 combines with J gene TRBJ1-1; 7 nucleotides agree with TRBD1. The CDR3 length is 15 residues. Germline V gene lookup returns CDR1 GTSNPN and CDR2 SVGIG (reference sequence). With 2 bases clipped from V and 8 bases from J, the junction kept 14 bases outside the gene matches. The CDR3 spells CAWSSAGIGGAEAFF. The DNA of the CDR3 is TGTGCCTGGAGTTCGGCGGGCATAGGGGGCGCAGAAGCTTTCTTT.

This clonotype was observed at least ten times. The chain recombines TRBV28 with TRBJ2-7; 11 bases line up with TRBD1. Looked up from germline, CDR1 is MDHEN and CDR2 is SYDVKM. V lost 5 bases to trimming and J lost 5 bases; unmatched junction nucleotides: 5. There are 14 residues in the CDR3. The CDR3 nucleotides are TGTGCCAGCAGTGTGGGACAGGGGGTCCACGAGCAGTACTTC. This codes for CASSVGQGVHEQYF.

This clonotype occurred many times. One end of the junction is discordant with germline, which a read error may explain. This chain connects TRBV7-3 to TRBJ2-2; 7 positions match TRBD1. This CDR3 is 14 amino acids long. Germline assignment: CDR1 SGHTA and CDR2 FQGTGA. CDR3 region: CASSLTGETGELFF. The CDR3 DNA is TGTGCCAGCAGCCTAACAGGGGAAACCGGGGAGCTGTTTTTT.

The count of this clonotype is one. A much more abundant neighbour one base away suggests this may be a read error. This chain joins TRBV5-1 and TRBJ2-7; D gene unclear. This CDR3 contains 14 residues. CDR1 SGHRS and CDR2 YFSETQ come from the germline V gene. The CDR3 here is CASGLRQSSYEQYF. The DNA of the CDR3 is TGCGCCAGCGGCTTAAGGCAAAGTTCCTACGAGCAGTACTTC.